A selection of T cell receptor beta chains follows, all from one sample in a study of T cell responses to AZD1222 COVID-19 vaccine. Assay used: immunoSEQ multiplex PCR; TCRdb lists only in-frame clones, some missing. The table includes fewer than 120,000 clones, about nine tenths detected once. The sequences come from peripheral blood, collected on day 0 of AZD1222 vaccination. The source of these receptors is an adult in good health. Both conserved end residues are trimmed from each CDR3.

TRBJ1-4	12	TRBV27	ASSSGQIGEKLF
TRBJ1-4	9	TRBV20-1	SARGDEKLF
TRBJ2-7	12	TRBV11-2	ASSPGQISYEQY
TRBJ2-3	13	TRBV10-3	AISQSGGLTDTQY
TRBJ1-6	13	TRBV6-5	ASSYSRAINSPLH
TRBJ1-1	10	TRBV5-1	ASSLVGFEAF
TRBJ1-2	12	TRBV5-4	ASSGGQGYYGYT
TRBJ2-1	12	TRBV11-3	ASSLGGRSNEQF
TRBJ1-1	12	TRBV5-8	ARERSSQPPEAF
TRBJ2-2	14	TRBV27	ASSLGLAGTTGELF
TRBJ2-3	14	TRBV4-1	ASSQGQGGDTDTQY
TRBJ2-7	10	TRBV30	AWSADYHEQY
TRBJ2-4	13	TRBV19	ASRSGPSAKNIQY
TRBJ2-1	9	TRBV24-1	ATSDQQEQF
TRBJ1-3	13	TRBV3-1/TRBV3-2	ASSPTPGTGNTIY
TRBJ2-1	11	TRBV12-3/TRBV12-4	ASTSGGVVEQF
TRBJ2-5	11	TRBV7-2	ASSLEARATQY
TRBJ1-1	11	TRBV27	ASSWRGGTEAF
TRBJ2-7	8	TRBV6-5	ASHYRTRY
TRBJ1-4	13	TRBV6-5	ATKTHRGSREKLF
TRBJ1-1	12	TRBV10-2	ASSLTVVRTEAF
TRBJ1-1	15	TRBV18	ASSLTRDRAVGTEAF
TRBJ2-3	13	TRBV3-1/TRBV3-2	ASSLTLAGYDTQY
TRBJ1-1	11	TRBV6-5	ASSLPTNTEAF
TRBJ2-3	14	TRBV5-1	ASSLLRQGNTDTQY
TRBJ1-4	13	TRBV7-9	ASSPTGGLFEKLF
TRBJ2-5	12	TRBV7-9	ASSFWDTGETQY
TRBJ1-4	12	TRBV18	ASSPPGIDEKLF
TRBJ1-1	12	TRBV11-3	ASSLDQVPLRAF
TRBJ2-3	16	TRBV2	ASSDPGLAGGGGDTQY
TRBJ1-1	11	TRBV27	ASSLGQNTEAF
TRBJ1-5	12	TRBV19	ASTKWGSNQPQH
TRBJ2-1	14	TRBV14	ASSQIRYSSYNEQF
TRBJ2-7	10	TRBV7-2	ASSLARHEQY
TRBJ1-2	13	TRBV29-1	SAQGDRGVLYGYT
TRBJ1-2	12	TRBV5-4	ASSLDRGIYGYT
TRBJ1-2	11	TRBV27	ASSRDSDYGYT
TRBJ1-2	13	TRBV27	ASSLSVRGGYGYT
TRBJ2-7	13	TRBV15	ATSTFVKGTHEQY
TRBJ1-2	13	TRBV30	AWMGGPPGLFGYT